What follows describes a single T cell receptor beta chain. The germline gives CDR1 SGHDT, CDR2 YYEEEE. The CDR3 is made up of 13 amino acids. V lost 1 base, J lost 4 bases, and 7 bases lay in between. The data belong to a study of blood T cell repertoires in COVID-19. The table came from immunoSEQ multiplex PCR; TCRdb's copy has only in-frame clones and leaves some out. The sample gives 120,000 or so clones, 65% to 90% of which show up once; about 15% is in the top ten. The sample consisted of peripheral blood. The clonotype was recovered from a woman aged 55-69 years with acute or convalescent COVID-19. V usage is TRBV5-6 and J usage is TRBJ2-3, with D unresolved. This chain's CDR3 is CASSLKHSDTQYF. In DNA, the CDR3 is TGTGCCAGCAGCTTGAAGCATTCAGATACGCAGTATTTT.